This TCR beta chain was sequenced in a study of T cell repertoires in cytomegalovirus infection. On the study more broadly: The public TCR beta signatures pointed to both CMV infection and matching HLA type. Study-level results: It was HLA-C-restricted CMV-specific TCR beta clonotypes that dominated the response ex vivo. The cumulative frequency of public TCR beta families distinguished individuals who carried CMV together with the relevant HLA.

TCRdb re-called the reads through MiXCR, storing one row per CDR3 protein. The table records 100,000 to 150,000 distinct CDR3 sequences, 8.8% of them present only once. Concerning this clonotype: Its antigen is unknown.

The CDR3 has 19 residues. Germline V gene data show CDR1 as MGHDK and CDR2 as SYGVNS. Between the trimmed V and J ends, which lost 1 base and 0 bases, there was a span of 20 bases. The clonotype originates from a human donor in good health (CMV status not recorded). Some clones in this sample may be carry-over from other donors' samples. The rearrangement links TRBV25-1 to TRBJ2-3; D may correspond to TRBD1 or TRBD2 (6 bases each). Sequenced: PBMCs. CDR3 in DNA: TGTGCCAGCAGTGAATTGAGAGGGGGGCCGAAGACTAGCACAGATACGCAGTATTTT. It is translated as CASSELRGGPKTSTDTQYF.